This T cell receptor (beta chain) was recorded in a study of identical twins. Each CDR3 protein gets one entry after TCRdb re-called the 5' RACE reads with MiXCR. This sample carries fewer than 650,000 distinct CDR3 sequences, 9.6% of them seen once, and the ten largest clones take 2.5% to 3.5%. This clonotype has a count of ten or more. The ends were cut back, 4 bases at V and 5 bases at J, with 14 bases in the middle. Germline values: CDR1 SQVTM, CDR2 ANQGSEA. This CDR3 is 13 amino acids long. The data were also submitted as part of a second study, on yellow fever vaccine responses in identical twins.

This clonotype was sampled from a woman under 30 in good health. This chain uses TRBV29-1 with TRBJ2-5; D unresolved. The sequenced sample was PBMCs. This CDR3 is CSVADPVGETQYF. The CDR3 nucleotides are TGCAGCGTTGCGGACCCAGTCGGGGAGACCCAGTACTTC.